Listed below are T cell receptor beta chains from one sample, sequenced in a study of blood T cells in healthy people across ages. TCRdb reprocessed the 5' RACE reads via MiXCR and lists one record per CDR3 protein. Here the sample spans 600,000 to 800,000 distinct CDR3 sequences, roughly half being singletons. The sample was blood. These receptors all come from an elderly woman in good health. The CDR3 runs from the conserved cysteine through the conserved F or W. Each record gives: J gene, D gene, V gene, clone size, CDR3 protein, CDR3 DNA. The D gene is left open where the match is weak. A clone size is listed for some rows: how often the clone was seen (once, few, many), or a class if it is expanded.

j_call: TRBJ1-2
d_call: NA
v_call: TRBV6-5
clone_size: many
cdr3_aa: CASSYSTTSPRGYTF
cdr3_nt: TGTGCCAGCAGTTACTCGACCACCTCACCAAGGGGCTACACCTTC

j_call: TRBJ2-5
d_call: NA
v_call: TRBV29-1
clone_size: NA
cdr3_aa: CSVEGPLGETQYF
cdr3_nt: TGCAGCGTTGAGGGCCCCCTAGGCGAGACCCAGTACTTC

j_call: TRBJ1-5
d_call: NA
v_call: TRBV7-8
clone_size: few
cdr3_aa: CASSTRFPGNQPQHF
cdr3_nt: TGTGCCAGCAGCACCCGGTTTCCCGGCAATCAGCCCCAGCATTTT

j_call: TRBJ2-1
d_call: TRBD2
v_call: TRBV20-1
clone_size: many
cdr3_aa: CSATATSGGAIEQFF
cdr3_nt: TGCAGTGCCACCGCAACTAGCGGGGGGGCGATTGAGCAGTTCTTC

j_call: TRBJ2-3
d_call: TRBD2
v_call: TRBV9
clone_size: NA
cdr3_aa: CASSTQEGLGLQGTQYF
cdr3_nt: TGTGCCAGCAGCACCCAAGAGGGACTAGGGTTACAGGGTACGCAGTATTTT

j_call: TRBJ1-1
d_call: TRBD1
v_call: TRBV2
clone_size: few
cdr3_aa: CASSEDRARNTEAFF
cdr3_nt: TGTGCCAGCAGTGAGGACAGGGCGAGGAACACTGAAGCTTTCTTT

j_call: TRBJ2-5
d_call: NA
v_call: TRBV5-1
clone_size: NA
cdr3_aa: CASSRDPRGQETQYF
cdr3_nt: TGCGCCAGCAGCCGCGACCCGAGGGGACAAGAGACCCAGTACTTC

j_call: TRBJ2-7
d_call: NA
v_call: TRBV3-1
clone_size: NA
cdr3_aa: CASSQLLFYEQYF
cdr3_nt: TGTGCCAGCAGCCAACTACTCTTTTACGAGCAGTACTTC

j_call: TRBJ2-7
d_call: NA
v_call: TRBV12-3/TRBV12-4
clone_size: many
cdr3_aa: CASSFTPNGEQYF
cdr3_nt: TGTGCCAGCAGTTTCACTCCGAATGGCGAGCAGTACTTC

j_call: TRBJ1-5
d_call: NA
v_call: TRBV28
clone_size: few
cdr3_aa: CAITIRGGGTNQPQHF
cdr3_nt: TGTGCCATCACAATCCGGGGTGGGGGGACCAATCAGCCCCAGCATTTT

j_call: TRBJ2-5
d_call: NA
v_call: TRBV7-2
clone_size: NA
cdr3_aa: CASSFRRGEETQYF
cdr3_nt: TGTGCCAGCAGCTTTCGGCGGGGTGAAGAGACCCAGTACTTC

j_call: TRBJ2-3
d_call: TRBD2
v_call: TRBV10-3
clone_size: many
cdr3_aa: CAISHPGGADTQYF
cdr3_nt: TGTGCCATCAGTCACCCCGGGGGGGCAGATACGCAGTATTTT

j_call: TRBJ2-5
d_call: NA
v_call: TRBV3-1
clone_size: many
cdr3_aa: CASSLFQGTQYF
cdr3_nt: TGTGCCAGCAGCCTATTCCAAGGGACCCAGTACTTC

j_call: TRBJ2-5
d_call: NA
v_call: TRBV4-2
clone_size: NA
cdr3_aa: CASSQEINREETQYF
cdr3_nt: TGTGCCAGCAGCCAAGAAATAAACAGGGAGGAGACCCAGTACTTC

j_call: TRBJ2-1
d_call: NA
v_call: TRBV5-1
clone_size: many
cdr3_aa: CASSRQGGSYNEQFF
cdr3_nt: TGCGCCAGCAGCCGCCAGGGGGGATCCTACAATGAGCAGTTCTTC

j_call: TRBJ1-5
d_call: NA
v_call: TRBV20-1
clone_size: few
cdr3_aa: CSANGRTYSNQPQHF
cdr3_nt: TGCAGTGCCAACGGCAGGACCTATAGCAATCAGCCCCAGCATTTT

j_call: TRBJ2-4
d_call: TRBD1
v_call: TRBV29-1
clone_size: NA
cdr3_aa: CSVAPEAPGQGRQVKNIQYF
cdr3_nt: TGCAGCGTGGCCCCCGAAGCCCCGGGACAGGGGCGGCAAGTCAAAAACATTCAGTACTTC

j_call: TRBJ1-1
d_call: NA
v_call: TRBV20-1
clone_size: once
cdr3_aa: CSARGGEGRAFF
cdr3_nt: TGCAGTGCTAGAGGGGGTGAGGGTAGGGCTTTCTTT

j_call: TRBJ2-7
d_call: TRBD1
v_call: TRBV28
clone_size: NA
cdr3_aa: CASSTRQGADEQYF
cdr3_nt: TGTGCCAGCAGTACCCGACAGGGGGCCGACGAGCAGTACTTC

j_call: TRBJ2-2
d_call: NA
v_call: TRBV14
clone_size: once
cdr3_aa: CASNFLRGNTGELFF
cdr3_nt: TGTGCCAGCAACTTTTTACGGGGGAACACCGGGGAGCTGTTTTTT